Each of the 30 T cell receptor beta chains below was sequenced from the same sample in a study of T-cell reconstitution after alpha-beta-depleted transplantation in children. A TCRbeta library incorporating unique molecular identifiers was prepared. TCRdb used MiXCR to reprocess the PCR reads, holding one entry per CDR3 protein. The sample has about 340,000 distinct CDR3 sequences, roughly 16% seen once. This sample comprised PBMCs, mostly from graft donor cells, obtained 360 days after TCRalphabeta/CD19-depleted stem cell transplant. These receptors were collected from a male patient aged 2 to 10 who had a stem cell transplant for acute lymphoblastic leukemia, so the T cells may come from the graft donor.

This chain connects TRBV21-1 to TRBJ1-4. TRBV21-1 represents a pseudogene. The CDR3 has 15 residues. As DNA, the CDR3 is TGTGCCAGCAGCAAGCCGTTGAGAGGGTATGAAAAACTGTTTTTT. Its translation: CASSKPLRGYEKLFF.

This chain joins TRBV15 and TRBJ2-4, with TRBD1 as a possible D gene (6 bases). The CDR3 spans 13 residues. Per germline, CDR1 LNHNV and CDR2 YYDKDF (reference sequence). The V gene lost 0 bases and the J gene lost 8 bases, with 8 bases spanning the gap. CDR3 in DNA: TGTGCCACCAGCAGAGAACAGGGTTACATTCAGTACTTC. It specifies CATSREQGYIQYF.

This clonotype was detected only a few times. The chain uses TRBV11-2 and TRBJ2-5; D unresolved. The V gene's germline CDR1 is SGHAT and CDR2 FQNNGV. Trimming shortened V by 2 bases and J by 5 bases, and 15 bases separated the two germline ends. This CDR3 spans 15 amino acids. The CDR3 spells CASSLPQPGEETQYF. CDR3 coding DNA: TGTGCCAGCAGCTTACCCCAGCCAGGCGAGGAGACCCAGTACTTC.

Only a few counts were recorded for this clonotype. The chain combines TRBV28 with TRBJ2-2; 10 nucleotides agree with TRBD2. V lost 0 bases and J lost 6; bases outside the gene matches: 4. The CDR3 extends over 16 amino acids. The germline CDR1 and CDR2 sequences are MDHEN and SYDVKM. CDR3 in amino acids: CASSLWSSGRSGELFF. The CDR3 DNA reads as TGTGCCAGCAGTTTATGGTCTAGCGGGAGATCCGGGGAGCTGTTTTTT.

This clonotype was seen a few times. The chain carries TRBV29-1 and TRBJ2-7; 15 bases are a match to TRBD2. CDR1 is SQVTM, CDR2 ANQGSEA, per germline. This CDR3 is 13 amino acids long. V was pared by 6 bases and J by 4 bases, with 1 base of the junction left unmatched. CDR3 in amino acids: CSVGTSGRYEQYF. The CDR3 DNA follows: TGCAGCGTCGGGACTAGCGGGAGGTACGAGCAGTACTTC.

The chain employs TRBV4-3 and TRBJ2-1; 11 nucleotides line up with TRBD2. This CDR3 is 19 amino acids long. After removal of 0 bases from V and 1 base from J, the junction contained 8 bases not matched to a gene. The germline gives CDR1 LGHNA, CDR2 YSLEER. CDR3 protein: CASSQEASGRISSYNEQFF. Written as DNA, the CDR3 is TGCGCCAGCAGCCAAGAGGCTAGCGGGAGGATATCATCCTACAATGAGCAGTTCTTC.

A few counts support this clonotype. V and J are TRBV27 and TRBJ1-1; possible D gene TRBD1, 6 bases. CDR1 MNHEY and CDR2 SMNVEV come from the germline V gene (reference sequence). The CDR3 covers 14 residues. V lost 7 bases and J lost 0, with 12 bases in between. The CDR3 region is CASIGWDMNTEAFF. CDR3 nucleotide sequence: TGTGCCAGCATCGGGTGGGACATGAACACTGAAGCTTTCTTT.

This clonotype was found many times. The CDR3 sequence is CASSPMGQGLEAFF. The CDR3 DNA reads TGTGCCAGCTCACCAATGGGGCAGGGCCTAGAAGCTTTCTTT. The J gene is TRBJ1-1, the V gene TRBV18, with TRBD1 as a possible D gene (5 bases). CDR1 is KGHSH, CDR2 LQKENI, per germline. This CDR3 has 14 amino acids. Trimming removed 2 bases from V and 8 bases from J, with 15 bases in between.

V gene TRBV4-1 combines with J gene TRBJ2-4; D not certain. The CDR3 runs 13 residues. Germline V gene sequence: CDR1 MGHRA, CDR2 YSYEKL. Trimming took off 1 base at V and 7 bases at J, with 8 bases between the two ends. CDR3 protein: CASSQVARNIQYF. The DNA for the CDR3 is TGCGCCAGCAGCCAAGTGGCGAGGAACATTCAGTACTTC.

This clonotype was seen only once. The CDR3, as DNA: TGTGCCAGCAGACATGAACTAGCGGGGGTACGAGAGCAGTACTTC. Translating gives CASRHELAGVREQYF. The rearrangement uses TRBV12-3 or TRBV12-4 and TRBJ2-7, with 11 bases lining up with TRBD2. CDR3 length: 15 amino acids. The V gene end was trimmed by 6 bases and the J gene end by 7 bases; junction bases not matched to a gene: 11.

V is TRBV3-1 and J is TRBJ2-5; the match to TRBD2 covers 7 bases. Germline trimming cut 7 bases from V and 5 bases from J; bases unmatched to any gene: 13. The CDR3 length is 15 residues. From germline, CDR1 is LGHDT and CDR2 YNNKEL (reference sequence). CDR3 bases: TGTGCCAGCAACGGTCTAGCGGCTGGGTGGGAGACCCAGTACTTC. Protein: CASNGLAAGWETQYF.

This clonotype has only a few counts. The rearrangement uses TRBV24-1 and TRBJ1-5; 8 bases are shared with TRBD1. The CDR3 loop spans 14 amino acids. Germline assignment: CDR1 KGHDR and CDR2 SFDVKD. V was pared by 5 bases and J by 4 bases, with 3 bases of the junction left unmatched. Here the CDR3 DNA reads TGTGCCACCAGTGCGGGACAGGTTAATCAGCCCCAGCATTTT. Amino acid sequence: CATSAGQVNQPQHF.

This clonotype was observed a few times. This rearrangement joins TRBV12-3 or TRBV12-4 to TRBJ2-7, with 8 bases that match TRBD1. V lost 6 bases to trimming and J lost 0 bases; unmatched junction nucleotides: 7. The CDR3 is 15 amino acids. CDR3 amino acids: CASRQGQGSSYEQYF. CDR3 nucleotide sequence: TGTGCCAGCAGACAAGGACAGGGATCCTCCTACGAGCAGTACTTC.

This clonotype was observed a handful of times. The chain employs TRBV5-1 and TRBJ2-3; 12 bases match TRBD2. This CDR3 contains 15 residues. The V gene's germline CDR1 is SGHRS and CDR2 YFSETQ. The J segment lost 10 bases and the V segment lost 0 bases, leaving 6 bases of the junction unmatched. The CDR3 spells CASSLELAGGGAQYF. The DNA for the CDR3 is TGCGCCAGCAGCTTGGAACTAGCGGGAGGCGGGGCGCAGTATTTT.

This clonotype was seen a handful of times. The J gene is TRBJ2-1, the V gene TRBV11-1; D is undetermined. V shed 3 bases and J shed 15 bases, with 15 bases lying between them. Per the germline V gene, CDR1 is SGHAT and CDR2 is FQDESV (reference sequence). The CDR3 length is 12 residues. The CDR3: CASSFPTLQRFF. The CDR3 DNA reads TGTGCCAGCAGCTTCCCCACTCTGCAGCGGTTCTTC. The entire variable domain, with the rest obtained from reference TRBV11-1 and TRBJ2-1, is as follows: EAEVAQSPRYKITEKSQAVAFWCDPISGHATLYWYRQILGQGPELLVQFQDESVVDDSQLPKDRFSAERLKGVDSTLKIQPAELGDSAMYLCASSFPTLQRFFGPGTRLTVL.

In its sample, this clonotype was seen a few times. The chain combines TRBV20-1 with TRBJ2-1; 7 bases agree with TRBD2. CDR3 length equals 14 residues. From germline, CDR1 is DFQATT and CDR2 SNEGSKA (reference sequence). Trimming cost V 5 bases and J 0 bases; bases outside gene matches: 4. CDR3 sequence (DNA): TGCAGTGCTGAGCGGGACTCCTCCTACAATGAGCAGTTCTTC. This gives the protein CSAERDSSYNEQFF.

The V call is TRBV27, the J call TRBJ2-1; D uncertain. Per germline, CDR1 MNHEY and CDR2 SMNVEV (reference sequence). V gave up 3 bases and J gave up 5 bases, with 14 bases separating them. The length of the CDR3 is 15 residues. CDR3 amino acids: CASSLKPGWDNEQFF. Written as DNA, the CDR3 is TGTGCCAGCAGTTTGAAGCCTGGGTGGGACAATGAGCAGTTCTTC.

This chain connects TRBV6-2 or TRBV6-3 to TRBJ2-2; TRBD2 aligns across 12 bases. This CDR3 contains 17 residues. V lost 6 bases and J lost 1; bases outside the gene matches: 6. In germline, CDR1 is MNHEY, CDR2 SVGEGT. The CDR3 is CASRDLTSGGNTGELFF. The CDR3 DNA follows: TGTGCCAGCAGAGATCTGACTAGCGGGGGGAACACCGGGGAGCTGTTTTTT.

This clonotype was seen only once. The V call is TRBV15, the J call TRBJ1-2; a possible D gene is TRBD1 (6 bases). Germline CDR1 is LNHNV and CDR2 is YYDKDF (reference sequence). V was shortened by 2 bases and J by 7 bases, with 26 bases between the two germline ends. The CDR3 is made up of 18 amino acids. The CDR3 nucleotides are TGTGCCACCAGCAGACCTATCGTGTCGGGGGACACGGTAGGTGGCTACACCTTC. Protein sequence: CATSRPIVSGDTVGGYTF.

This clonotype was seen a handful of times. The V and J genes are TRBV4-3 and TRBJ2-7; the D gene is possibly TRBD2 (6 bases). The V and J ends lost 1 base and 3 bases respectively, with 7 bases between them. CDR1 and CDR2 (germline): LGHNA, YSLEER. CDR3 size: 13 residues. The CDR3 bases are TGCGCCAGCAGCCAAGGGACTATCTACGAGCAGTACTTC. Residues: CASSQGTIYEQYF.

Written as DNA, the CDR3 is TGTGCCAGCAGCCCCTGGACTAGCGGGAGGGACAATGAGCAGTTCTTC. The encoded protein is CASSPWTSGRDNEQFF. The rearrangement uses TRBV5-5 and TRBJ2-1; 15 bases are a match to TRBD2. Germline lookup yields CDR1 SGHKS and CDR2 YYEKEE (reference sequence). Germline trimming cut 4 bases from V and 5 bases from J; bases unmatched to any gene: 4. The CDR3 contains 16 residues.

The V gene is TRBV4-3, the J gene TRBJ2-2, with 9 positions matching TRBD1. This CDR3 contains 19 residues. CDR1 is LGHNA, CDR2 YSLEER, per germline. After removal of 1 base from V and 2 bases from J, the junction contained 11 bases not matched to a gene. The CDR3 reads CASSQVPWTGALNTGELFF. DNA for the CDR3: TGCGCCAGCAGCCAAGTACCTTGGACAGGGGCCCTTAACACCGGGGAGCTGTTTTTT.

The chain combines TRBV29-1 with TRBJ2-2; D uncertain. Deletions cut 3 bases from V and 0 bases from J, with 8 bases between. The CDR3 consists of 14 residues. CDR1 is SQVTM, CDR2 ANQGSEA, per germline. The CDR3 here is CSVEYNANTGELFF. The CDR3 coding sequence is TGCAGCGTTGAGTATAACGCGAACACCGGGGAGCTGTTTTTT.

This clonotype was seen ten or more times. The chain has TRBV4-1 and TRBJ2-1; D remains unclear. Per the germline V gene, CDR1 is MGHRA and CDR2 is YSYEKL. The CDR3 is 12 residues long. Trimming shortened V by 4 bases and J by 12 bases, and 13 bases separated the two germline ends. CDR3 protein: CASSPNSLRQFF. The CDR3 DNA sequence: TGCGCCAGCAGCCCGAACTCCCTGCGGCAGTTCTTC.

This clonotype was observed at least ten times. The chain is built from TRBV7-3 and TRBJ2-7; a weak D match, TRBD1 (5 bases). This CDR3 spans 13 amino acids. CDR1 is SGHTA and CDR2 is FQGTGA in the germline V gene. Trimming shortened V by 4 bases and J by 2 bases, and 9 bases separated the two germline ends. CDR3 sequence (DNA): TGTGCCAGCAGCTCTCAGGGCACCTACGAGCAGTACTTC. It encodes CASSSQGTYEQYF.

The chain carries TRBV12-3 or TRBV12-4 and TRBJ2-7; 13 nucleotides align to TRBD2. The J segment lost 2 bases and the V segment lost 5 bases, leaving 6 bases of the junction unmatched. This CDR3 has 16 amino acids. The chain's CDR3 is CASSQLAGGLAYEQYF. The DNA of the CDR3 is TGTGCCAGCAGTCAACTAGCGGGAGGGCTAGCCTACGAGCAGTACTTC.

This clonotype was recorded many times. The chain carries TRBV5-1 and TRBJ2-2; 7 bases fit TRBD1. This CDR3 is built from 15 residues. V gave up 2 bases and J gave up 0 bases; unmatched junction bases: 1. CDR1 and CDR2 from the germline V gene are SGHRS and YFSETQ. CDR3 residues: CASSFDRANTGELFF. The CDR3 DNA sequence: TGCGCCAGCAGCTTCGACAGGGCGAACACCGGGGAGCTGTTTTTT.

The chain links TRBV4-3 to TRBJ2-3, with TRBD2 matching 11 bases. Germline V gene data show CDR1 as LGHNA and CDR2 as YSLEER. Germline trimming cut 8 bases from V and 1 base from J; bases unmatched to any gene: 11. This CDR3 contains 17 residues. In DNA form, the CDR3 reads TGCGCCAGCCTCACCCTCGGGACTAGCGGATGCACAGATACGCAGTATTTT. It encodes CASLTLGTSGCTDTQYF.

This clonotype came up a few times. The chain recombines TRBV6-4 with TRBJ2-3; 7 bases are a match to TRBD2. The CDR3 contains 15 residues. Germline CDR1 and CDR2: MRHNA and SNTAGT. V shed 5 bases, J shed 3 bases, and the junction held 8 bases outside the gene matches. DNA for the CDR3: TGTGCCAGCAGTTGGGAGGGAGGTGGAACAGATACGCAGTATTTT. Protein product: CASSWEGGGTDTQYF.

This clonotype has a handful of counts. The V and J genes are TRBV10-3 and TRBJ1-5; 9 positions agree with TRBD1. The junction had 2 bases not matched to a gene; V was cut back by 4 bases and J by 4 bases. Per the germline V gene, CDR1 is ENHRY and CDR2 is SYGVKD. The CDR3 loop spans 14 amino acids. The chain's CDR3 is CAISAGTGNQPQHF. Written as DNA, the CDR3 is TGTGCCATCAGTGCCGGGACAGGGAATCAGCCCCAGCATTTT.